What follows are 9 T cell receptor beta chains derived from one specimen sequenced in a study of cytomegalovirus exposure and HLA in healthy donors. Primers: 60 Vbeta forward and 13 Jbeta reverse. The table came from immunoSEQ multiplex PCR; TCRdb's copy has only in-frame clones and leaves some out. Reported are approximately 110,000 clones; the ten largest clones contain approximately 0.93%. Sample: PBMCs. Receptors were obtained from a man younger than 35 in good health and CMV-seronegative.

The chain carries TRBV7-7 and TRBJ2-7, with D perhaps matching TRBD1 (5 bases). The CDR3 is 13 amino acids. V was cut by 0 bases and J by 4 bases, with 7 bases left in between. Germline V gene lookup returns CDR1 SSHAT and CDR2 FNYEAQ (reference sequence). In DNA, the CDR3 is TGTGCCAGCAGCTTAGCCCAGGGATACGAGCAGTACTTC. As protein: CASSLAQGYEQYF.

The chain carries TRBV5-1 and TRBJ1-2, with 7 bases fitting TRBD1. After removal of 0 bases from V and 7 bases from J, the junction contained 6 bases not matched to a gene. The CDR3 extends over 14 amino acids. Per the germline V gene, CDR1 is SGHRS and CDR2 is YFSETQ. CDR3 coding DNA: TGCGCCAGCAGCTTGGGCACAGGGGAAGGTGGCTACACCTTC. It yields the protein CASSLGTGEGGYTF.

The chain employs TRBV29-1 and TRBJ2-7; D call uncertain. CDR1 is SQVTM, CDR2 ANQGSEA, per germline. This CDR3 has 10 amino acids. Trimming cost V 7 bases and J 3 bases, with 7 bases left between them. CDR3 sequence reads: CSAVFYEQYF. As DNA, the CDR3 is TGCAGCGCGGTGTTCTACGAGCAGTACTTC.

The rearrangement uses TRBV5-1 and TRBJ1-1; 10 bases line up with TRBD1. Losses at the gene ends were 7 bases for V and 1 base for J; bases not matched to a gene: 4. Germline V gene sequence: CDR1 SGHRS, CDR2 YFSETQ. This CDR3 is 14 amino acids long. The CDR3 nucleotides read TGCGCCAGCGGACAGGGGGTTCGGAACACTGAAGCTTTCTTT. Translation gives CASGQGVRNTEAFF.

J is TRBJ1-2 and V is TRBV9; perhaps TRBD1 as D (5 bases). The germline gives CDR1 SGDLS, CDR2 YYNGEE. The CDR3 is 14 residues long. V lost 4 bases and J 8 bases, leaving 18 bases between the germline ends. The DNA for the CDR3 is TGTGCCAGCAGCTCCAGGGCCTCGGTGGACGGCTACACCTTC. It encodes CASSSRASVDGYTF.

The chain has TRBV10-3 and TRBJ1-2, with D possibly matching TRBD1 (6 bases). Germline loops: CDR1 ENHRY, CDR2 SYGVKD. This CDR3 has 18 amino acids. Trimming removed 1 base at V and 3 bases at J, with 21 bases between. CDR3 nucleotide sequence: TGTGCCATCAGTGAGTTCGGTACACAGGGTGTAGTTGACTATGGCTACACCTTC. It translates to CAISEFGTQGVVDYGYTF.

The V and J genes are TRBV15 and TRBJ1-2; D possibly corresponds to TRBD1 (5 bases). The length of the CDR3 is 15 residues. Per germline, CDR1 LNHNV and CDR2 YYDKDF (reference sequence). The germline V and J ends were trimmed by 3 bases and 5 bases, with 16 bases remaining between them. The CDR3 DNA sequence: TGTGCCACCAGCAGGGCGGCGGGGGGACGGTATGGCTACACCTTC. This gives the protein CATSRAAGGRYGYTF. The full variable domain, its missing parts supplied by reference TRBV15 and TRBJ1-2, is DAMVIQNPRYQVTQFGKPVTLSCSQTLNHNVMYWYQQKSSQAPKLLFHYYDKDFNNEADTPDNFQSRRPNTSFCFLDIRSPGLGDTAMYLCATSRAAGGRYGYTFGSGTRLTVV.

J is TRBJ1-1 and V is TRBV9; TRBD1 matches 9 bases. Germline V gene sequence: CDR1 SGDLS, CDR2 YYNGEE. The CDR3 spans 14 residues. J gave up 4 bases and V 3 bases, and 4 bases lay outside the gene matches. CDR3 amino acids: CASSEQGAGTEAFF. The CDR3 DNA is TGTGCCAGCAGCGAACAGGGGGCGGGCACTGAAGCTTTCTTT.

V usage is TRBV9 and J usage is TRBJ2-5; D not certain. Per the germline V gene, CDR1 is SGDLS and CDR2 is YYNGEE. The ends were cut back, 1 base at V and 1 base at J, with 8 bases in the middle. This CDR3 is 14 amino acids long. CDR3 sequence reads: CASSVSVSQETQYF. CDR3 in DNA: TGTGCCAGCAGCGTATCTGTGTCCCAAGAGACCCAGTACTTC.